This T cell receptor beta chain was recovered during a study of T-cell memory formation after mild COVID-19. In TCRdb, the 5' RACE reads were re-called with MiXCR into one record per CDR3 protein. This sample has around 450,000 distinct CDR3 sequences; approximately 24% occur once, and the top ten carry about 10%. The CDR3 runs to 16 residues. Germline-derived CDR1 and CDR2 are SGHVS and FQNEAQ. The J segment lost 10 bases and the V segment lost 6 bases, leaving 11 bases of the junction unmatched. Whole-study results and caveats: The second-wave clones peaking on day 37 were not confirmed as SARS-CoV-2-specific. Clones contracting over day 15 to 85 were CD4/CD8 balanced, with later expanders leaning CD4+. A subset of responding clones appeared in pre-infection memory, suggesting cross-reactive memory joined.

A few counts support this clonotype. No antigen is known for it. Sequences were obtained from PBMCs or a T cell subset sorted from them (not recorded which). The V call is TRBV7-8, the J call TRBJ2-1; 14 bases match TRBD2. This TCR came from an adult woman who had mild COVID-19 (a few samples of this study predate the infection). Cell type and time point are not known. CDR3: CASRQTSGGVQWEQFF. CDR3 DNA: TGTGCCAGCAGGCAGACTAGCGGGGGGGTACAATGGGAGCAGTTCTTC.